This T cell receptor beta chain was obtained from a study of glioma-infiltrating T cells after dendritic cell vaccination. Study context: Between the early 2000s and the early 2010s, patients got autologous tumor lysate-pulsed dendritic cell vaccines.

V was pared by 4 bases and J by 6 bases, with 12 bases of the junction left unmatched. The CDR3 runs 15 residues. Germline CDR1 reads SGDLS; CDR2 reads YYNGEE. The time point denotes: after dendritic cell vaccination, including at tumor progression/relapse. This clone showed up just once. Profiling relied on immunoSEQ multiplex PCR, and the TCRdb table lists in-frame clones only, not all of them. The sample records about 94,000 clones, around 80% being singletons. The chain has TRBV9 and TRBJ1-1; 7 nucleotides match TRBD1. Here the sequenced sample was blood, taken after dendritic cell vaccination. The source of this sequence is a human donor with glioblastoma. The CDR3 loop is CASSPRDRDKAEAFF. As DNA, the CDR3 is TGTGCCAGCAGCCCCCGAGACAGGGACAAGGCTGAAGCTTTCTTT.